This T cell receptor beta chain appears in the sequencing data of a study of T cell repertoires in cytomegalovirus infection. Study context: It was the public TCR beta signatures that indicated both CMV infection and matching HLA type.

Study-wide findings and caveats: Dominant in the ex vivo response were TCR beta clonotypes restricted by HLA-C and specific for CMV. Identification of carriers of CMV plus the relevant HLA was achieved through cumulative public TCR beta family frequency.

In regard to this clonotype: Antigen: not known.

TCRdb itself ran the reads through MiXCR, one entry per CDR3 protein. The table shows fewer than 550,000 distinct CDR3 sequences, with approximately 32% occurring only once. Trimming removed 4 bases from V and 5 bases from J; junction bases left unmatched: 5. Germline V CDR1 and CDR2: GTSNPN, SVGIG (reference sequence). The CDR3 runs to 14 residues. This clonotype was sampled from a human donor in good health (CMV status not recorded). Some clones in this sample may be carry-over from other donors' samples. The chain couples TRBV30 to TRBJ1-6; 7 bases map to TRBD1. The sample consisted of PBMCs. CDR3 in amino acids: CAWTWDRNNSPLHF. The CDR3 nucleotides are TGTGCCTGGACTTGGGACAGAAATAATTCACCCCTCCACTTT.